The rows below give T cell receptor beta chains drawn from one sample of a study of T cells in Graves' hyperthyroidism and ophthalmopathy. A single record per CDR3 protein comes from TCRdb applying MiXCR to the multiplex PCR reads. The sample contains approximately 430,000 distinct CDR3 sequences, around a sixth of which appear only once. The sequencing sample was made of blood. Source of these receptors: a woman between 18 and 30 years old with Graves' hyperthyroidism. Each CDR3 is given with its conserved first and last residue. The D gene is left open where the match is weak. Size tells how often a clone was seen (once, few, many) or the class of an expanded clone, and some rows leave it out.

few	TRBV18	TRBD2	TRBJ2-1	CASSPPSGRSTYNEQFF	TGTGCCAGCTCACCACCTAGCGGGAGGTCGACCTACAATGAGCAGTTCTTC
many	TRBV18	NA	TRBJ2-1	CASSLGLGGNEQFF	TGTGCCAGCTCACTGGGCCTGGGCGGCAATGAGCAGTTCTTC
many	TRBV11-3	NA	TRBJ1-1	CASSSEDEAFF	TGTGCCAGCAGCTCGGAGGATGAAGCTTTCTTT
many	TRBV30	TRBD1	TRBJ2-7	CAWRDRGLWEQYF	TGTGCCTGGAGGGACAGGGGGCTGTGGGAGCAGTACTTC
NA	TRBV19	NA	TRBJ1-5	CASSIPDRGNQPQHF	TGTGCCAGTAGTATCCCGGACAGAGGTAATCAGCCCCAGCATTTT
few	TRBV12-5	NA	TRBJ2-7	CASGYNSGGSCEQYF	TGTGCTAGTGGTTACAATTCCGGCGGCTCCTGCGAGCAGTACTTC
NA	TRBV4-1	TRBD2	TRBJ2-7	CASSQVAGGLLYEQYF	TGCGCCAGCAGCCAAGTAGCGGGAGGGTTGCTCTACGAGCAGTACTTC
NA	TRBV20-1	NA	TRBJ1-2	CSARDSVDYGYTF	TGCAGTGCTAGAGACAGTGTGGACTATGGCTACACCTTC
NA	TRBV30	NA	TRBJ2-3	CAWDRWSDTQYF	TGTGCCTGGGATAGGTGGTCAGATACGCAGTATTTT
NA	TRBV18	NA	TRBJ2-2	CASSPPFGELFF	TGTGCCAGCTCACCCCCGTTCGGGGAGCTGTTTTTT
many	TRBV10-3	NA	TRBJ1-2	CAIRREQGSGYTF	TGTGCCATCAGGAGAGAACAAGGTAGCGGCTACACCTTC
NA	TRBV5-1	TRBD1	TRBJ1-4	CASSDRDRGLNEKLFF	TGCGCCAGCAGCGACCGGGACAGGGGGTTAAATGAAAAACTGTTTTTT
NA	TRBV18	NA	TRBJ1-2	CASSPETYNYGYTF	TGTGCCAGCTCACCAGAGACTTATAACTATGGCTACACCTTC
NA	TRBV28	TRBD1	TRBJ2-5	CASSFLRDRAETQYF	TGTGCCAGCAGTTTCCTCCGGGACAGGGCAGAGACCCAGTACTTC
NA	TRBV10-3	NA	TRBJ2-6	CAIRVDRGGLSGANVLTF	TGTGCCATCCGCGTTGACAGGGGAGGGCTCTCTGGGGCCAACGTCCTGACTTTC
few	TRBV2	NA	TRBJ1-3	CASSHPVDRSGNTIYF	TGTGCCAGCAGCCACCCCGTCGACCGCTCTGGAAACACCATATATTTT
few	TRBV20-1	NA	TRBJ1-5	CSASRGVNQPQHF	TGCAGTGCTAGTAGAGGGGTCAATCAGCCCCAGCATTTT
many	TRBV27	NA	TRBJ1-6	CASSFLRILSYNSPLHF	TGTGCCAGCAGTTTTCTCCGGATATTGTCCTATAATTCACCCCTCCACTTT
many	TRBV20-1	TRBD2	TRBJ2-3	CSASDERETDTQYF	TGCAGTGCTAGCGACGAGCGGGAGACAGATACGCAGTATTTT
many	TRBV30	TRBD1	TRBJ2-7	CAWDRGLEQYF	TGTGCCTGGGACAGGGGGCTTGAGCAGTACTTC
many	TRBV5-1	NA	TRBJ1-1	CASSPGTASTEAFF	TGCGCCAGCAGCCCAGGGACGGCTAGCACTGAAGCTTTCTTT
many	TRBV5-1	TRBD1	TRBJ1-4	CASSLDGTGTEKLFF	TGCGCCAGCAGCTTGGATGGGACAGGGACTGAAAAACTGTTTTTT
many	TRBV7-8	TRBD2	TRBJ2-3	CASSFGLADSTDTQYF	TGTGCCAGCAGCTTCGGACTAGCTGATAGCACAGATACGCAGTATTTT
NA	TRBV5-1	TRBD2	TRBJ2-3	CASSQGTSGGDTQYF	TGCGCCAGCAGCCAAGGGACTAGCGGAGGAGATACGCAGTATTTT
few	TRBV5-1	NA	TRBJ2-5	CASSWSPEGETQYF	TGCGCCAGCAGCTGGTCCCCCGAGGGGGAGACCCAGTACTTC
few	TRBV9	NA	TRBJ1-3	CASSVDIRVDTIYF	TGTGCCAGCAGCGTAGATATCAGGGTGGACACCATATATTTT
many	TRBV5-1	NA	TRBJ2-2	CASRKIVTGELFF	TGCGCCAGCAGGAAAATTGTGACCGGGGAGCTGTTTTTT
many	TRBV10-1	TRBD2	TRBJ2-7	CASSPSGSYYEQYF	TGCGCCAGCAGTCCTAGCGGGAGTTACTACGAGCAGTACTTC
many	TRBV3-1	NA	TRBJ2-3	CASSQGGVRTDTQYF	TGTGCCAGCAGCCAGGGGGGCGTACGTACAGATACGCAGTATTTT
many	TRBV20-1	NA	TRBJ2-7	CSARNGPYEQYF	TGCAGTGCTCGGAACGGACCCTACGAGCAGTACTTC
once	TRBV3-1	TRBD1	TRBJ1-6	CASSDRGSPLHF	TGTGCCAGCAGTGACAGGGGATCACCCCTCCACTTT
many	TRBV5-1	NA	TRBJ2-7	CASRPAGGSYEQYF	TGCGCCAGCCGACCGGCTGGAGGATCCTACGAGCAGTACTTC
NA	TRBV5-6	TRBD2	TRBJ2-7	CASSTRLAAYEQYF	TGTGCCAGCAGCACAAGACTAGCGGCCTACGAGCAGTACTTC
many	TRBV6-1	TRBD1	TRBJ2-7	CASSRQGIYEQYF	TGTGCCAGCAGTCGACAGGGTATCTACGAGCAGTACTTC
many	TRBV7-6	TRBD1	TRBJ1-4	CASSPTTGRNEKLFF	TGTGCCAGCAGCCCGACGACAGGGAGGAATGAAAAACTGTTTTTT
NA	TRBV6-1	NA	TRBJ2-4	CATKPQVKNIQYF	TGTGCCACCAAACCTCAAGTCAAAAACATTCAGTACTTC
many	TRBV7-2	NA	TRBJ2-3	CASTSIGLNTDTQYF	TGTGCCAGCACCTCCATCGGACTTAACACAGATACGCAGTATTTT
many	TRBV12-3/TRBV12-4	NA	TRBJ2-1	CASRPDLGLINEQFF	TGTGCCAGCAGACCCGATCTGGGACTGATCAATGAGCAGTTCTTC
few	TRBV5-1	NA	TRBJ2-1	CASSAGRPRVF	TGCGCCAGCAGCGCTGGACGGCCTCGGGTCTTC
few	TRBV7-9	TRBD1	TRBJ1-3	CASSRGTGVLGNTIYF	TGTGCCAGCAGCCGCGGGACAGGGGTTCTAGGAAACACCATATATTTT
many	TRBV12-3/TRBV12-4	NA	TRBJ1-4	CASSLVQGAIEKLFF	TGTGCCAGCAGTTTAGTTCAGGGTGCGATCGAAAAACTGTTTTTT
few	TRBV6-1	TRBD2	TRBJ2-1	CATPGTMGFGQFF	TGTGCCACCCCCGGGACTATGGGTTTCGGGCAGTTCTTC
many	TRBV7-3	NA	TRBJ2-3	CASSLGGREDTQYF	TGTGCCAGCAGCTTAGGGGGAAGAGAGGATACGCAGTATTTT
few	TRBV7-9	TRBD2	TRBJ2-2	CASSFLAGVGTGELFF	TGTGCCAGCAGCTTTCTAGCGGGAGTGGGTACCGGGGAGCTGTTTTTT
many	TRBV20-1	TRBD2	TRBJ2-1	CSASRTGGTVGEQFF	TGCAGTGCTAGTAGGACGGGAGGGACGGTGGGTGAGCAGTTCTTC
NA	TRBV18	TRBD2	TRBJ2-3	CASSPLAARTDTQYF	TGTGCCAGCTCACCCCTAGCGGCTCGCACAGATACGCAGTATTTT
NA	TRBV29-1	NA	TRBJ2-7	CSVIKVGPSYYEQYF	TGCAGCGTCATCAAAGTAGGCCCCTCATACTACGAGCAGTACTTC
few	TRBV14	NA	TRBJ2-5	CASSQFLGGRGSGKTQYF	TGTGCCAGCAGCCAATTCCTAGGAGGCAGGGGAAGTGGAAAGACCCAGTACTTC